Given below is one T cell receptor beta chain in context. What it binds is unknown. These data are taken from a study of cytotoxic CD8 clonotypes in ibrutinib-treated CLL. Study-wide findings and caveats: With treatment, public clonotypes, which were uncommon, either contracted or remained stable. Higher circulating CD8+ T-cell counts strongly accompanied higher baseline clonality, above age-matched healthy donors.

Genomic DNA in a quantity of 1.5 to 2 micrograms was derived from cryopreserved PBMCs for TCR beta libraries. Some clones are missing from TCRdb's copy, which holds only in-frame ones; the method was immunoSEQ multiplex PCR. The repertoire holds some 150,000 clones, about 72% seen once, with approximately 30% in the top ten. The CDR3 spans 12 residues. The ends lost 10 bases at V and 3 bases at J; junction bases unmatched: 4. In germline, CDR1 is SNHLY, CDR2 FYNNEI. The chain is built from TRBV2 and TRBJ1-1, with 8 bases fitting TRBD1. The sequence was obtained from a human donor with chronic lymphocytic leukemia. The material was PBMCs, obtained after 12 months of ibrutinib treatment. CDR3 protein: CANKQGDTEAFF. For the CDR3, the DNA is TGTGCCAACAAACAGGGGGACACTGAAGCTTTCTTT.